One sample yielded the 19 T cell receptor beta chains listed below, sequenced in a study of human T cells and chemical hapten exposure. TCRdb passed the RACE reads through MiXCR, listing each CDR3 protein once. The data show roughly 360,000 distinct CDR3 sequences, with about 4.8% seen just once and about 2.1% held by the top ten. Time point described: patch test 1, 2 weeks after DPC sensitization. Treatment given: therapeutic diphenylcyclopropenone sensitization with weekly scalp DPC. Material: whole blood, obtained in connection with sensitization to the hapten diphenylcyclopropenone (DPC). The receptor source for this set is a woman between 50 and 59 years old with alopecia areata. Some clones in this sample may be carry-over from other donors' samples.

This clonotype has ten or more counts. This rearrangement joins TRBV5-4 to TRBJ2-3; D not resolved. In germline, CDR1 is SGHNT, CDR2 YYREEE (reference sequence). CDR3 length: 13 residues. The V and J ends lost 3 bases and 2 bases respectively, with 7 bases between them. The CDR3 coding sequence is TGTGCCAGCAGCTCCGAAGCCACAGATACGCAGTATTTT. It encodes CASSSEATDTQYF.

The gene calls are TRBV3-1 and TRBJ2-4; maybe TRBD1 (6 bases). The CDR3 is 16 amino acids. Germline CDR1 LGHDT, CDR2 YNNKEL (reference sequence). Trimming shortened V by 1 base and J by 1 base, and 11 bases separated the two germline ends. This CDR3 reads CASSQAVDRAKNIQYF. The CDR3 DNA reads as TGTGCCAGCAGCCAAGCCGTCGACAGGGCCAAAAACATTCAGTACTTC.

In its sample, this clonotype was seen many times. The gene calls are TRBV25-1 and TRBJ2-4; TRBD1 aligns across 10 bases. V lost 5 bases and J lost 4; bases outside the gene matches: 8. Germline V gene sequence: CDR1 MGHDK, CDR2 SYGVNS. There are 16 residues in the CDR3. This CDR3 is CASSPSEGQGKNIQYF. The CDR3 DNA follows: TGTGCCAGCAGTCCCTCAGAGGGACAGGGGAAAAACATTCAGTACTTC.

This clonotype came up many times. This chain connects TRBV5-4 to TRBJ2-7; 12 bases align to TRBD2. The CDR3 has 14 residues. V was pared by 3 bases and J by 6 bases, with 4 bases of the junction left unmatched. Germline V gene data show CDR1 as SGHNT and CDR2 as YYREEE (reference sequence). The CDR3 sequence: CASSSSGGAVEQYF. CDR3 DNA sequence: TGTGCCAGCAGCTCTAGCGGGGGGGCCGTCGAGCAGTACTTC.

This clonotype was detected many times. This chain joins TRBV28 and TRBJ1-4; 12 nucleotides agree with TRBD1. The trim removed 6 bases at V and 0 bases at J, leaving 5 bases unmatched. CDR3 size: 17 residues. The germline V gene encodes CDR1 MDHEN and CDR2 SYDVKM. CDR3 DNA: TGTGCCAGCAGGAGGGACAGGGGGCCGGCAACTAATGAAAAACTGTTTTTT. Translated: CASRRDRGPATNEKLFF.

This clonotype was seen at least ten times. V is TRBV14 and J is TRBJ1-5; a possible D gene is TRBD1 (6 bases). The CDR3 totals 15 residues. Between the trimmed V and J ends, which lost 1 base and 1 base, there was a span of 8 bases. CDR1 SGHDN and CDR2 FVKESK come from the germline V gene. In DNA form, the CDR3 reads TGTGCCAGCAGCCAAGGGGGGCCCAGCAATCAGCCCCAGCATTTT. It yields the protein CASSQGGPSNQPQHF.

This clonotype appeared many times. The CDR3: CASSRQSTDTQYF. The CDR3 DNA follows: TGTGCCAGCAGCCGCCAGAGCACAGATACGCAGTATTTT. This chain connects TRBV7-2 to TRBJ2-3; D call uncertain. The V and J ends lost 5 bases and 0 bases respectively, with 6 bases between them. The CDR3 is made up of 13 amino acids. CDR1 is SGHTA and CDR2 is FQGNSA in the germline V gene.

At least ten counts were recorded for this clonotype. The V gene is TRBV7-2, the J gene TRBJ1-1; D is undetermined. Trimming took 1 base from V and 8 from J, leaving 8 bases between them. Looked up from germline, CDR1 is SGHTA and CDR2 is FQGNSA. The CDR3 has 12 amino acids. CDR3 amino acids: CASSLVPREAFF. In nucleotides, the CDR3 is TGTGCCAGCAGCTTAGTTCCCAGAGAAGCTTTCTTT.

This clonotype was counted a few times. This chain links TRBV2 with TRBJ2-1; 8 positions match TRBD1. The CDR3 consists of 16 residues. Trimming removed 7 bases from V and 5 bases from J; junction bases left unmatched: 13. Per germline, CDR1 SNHLY and CDR2 FYNNEI. The CDR3 loop reads CASKSPTGGADNEQFF. The DNA for the CDR3 is TGTGCCAGCAAAAGCCCTACAGGGGGTGCGGACAATGAGCAGTTCTTC.

Concerning this clonotype: Since a much larger clone is just one base distant, this may be a read error. The chain carries TRBV27 and TRBJ2-1; D uncertain. CDR3 length equals 13 residues. The germline V gene encodes CDR1 MNHEY and CDR2 SMNVEV (reference sequence). Written as DNA, the CDR3 is TGTGACAGCAGTCTACTAAGTGGTCATGAGCAGTTCTTC. Its translation is CDSSLLSGHEQFF.

In its sample, this clonotype was seen a few times. V usage is TRBV5-1 and J usage is TRBJ1-1, with D perhaps TRBD1 (5 bases). The V end was cut by 2 bases, the J end by 7 bases, with 18 bases between. The germline V gene has CDR1 SGHRS and CDR2 YFSETQ. This CDR3 is 15 amino acids long. CDR3 protein: CASSFGGDSRFEAFF. The DNA of the CDR3 is TGCGCCAGCAGCTTTGGAGGGGACTCCCGTTTTGAAGCTTTCTTT.

This clonotype was seen repeatedly, ten times or more. The rearrangement uses TRBV7-2 and TRBJ2-3; 14 nucleotides agree with TRBD2. In germline, CDR1 is SGHTA, CDR2 FQGNSA. After removal of 3 bases from V and 4 bases from J, the junction contained 3 bases not matched to a gene. The CDR3 is 16 residues long. In DNA, the CDR3 is TGTGCCAGCAGCTTGACTAGCGGGGGGGTCCCAGATACGCAGTATTTT. Translating gives CASSLTSGGVPDTQYF.

The table lists this clonotype with many counts. The genes are TRBV9 and TRBJ2-7; 7 positions agree with TRBD1. The CDR3 contains 14 residues. The germline V gene encodes CDR1 SGDLS and CDR2 YYNGEE. After removal of 0 bases from V and 2 bases from J, the junction contained 2 bases not matched to a gene. CDR3 sequence reads: CASSVAGQTYEQYF. The DNA for the CDR3 is TGTGCCAGCAGCGTAGCGGGACAGACCTACGAGCAGTACTTC.

This clonotype showed up many times. This chain uses TRBV27 with TRBJ2-3; TRBD2 matches 9 bases. CDR1 is MNHEY and CDR2 is SMNVEV in the germline V gene (reference sequence). The CDR3 contains 18 residues. V lost 2 bases and J lost 0; bases outside the gene matches: 9. The CDR3 loop is CASSLAAPSGASTDTQYF. Here the CDR3 DNA reads TGTGCCAGCAGTTTAGCTGCTCCTAGCGGGGCCAGCACAGATACGCAGTATTTT.

The table lists this clonotype with many counts. V and J are TRBV29-1 and TRBJ2-1; TRBD2 matches at 8 bases. From germline, CDR1 is SQVTM and CDR2 ANQGSEA. The CDR3 is made up of 13 amino acids. With V trimmed by 4 bases and J by 8 bases, 7 bases remained unmatched. The DNA for the CDR3 is TGCAGCGTTGGCCCACGGGGGGGCTATGAGCAGTTCTTC. Its translation: CSVGPRGGYEQFF.

This clonotype was seen repeatedly, ten times or more. The chain is built from TRBV6-5 and TRBJ2-7; 7 bases match TRBD2. The V gene's germline CDR1 is MNHEY and CDR2 SVGAGI. CDR3 length equals 14 residues. The J segment lost 2 bases and the V segment lost 4 bases, leaving 5 bases of the junction unmatched. The CDR3 DNA sequence: TGTGCCAGCAGTTCCTCTAGCGGTGCCTACGAGCAGTACTTC. Protein sequence: CASSSSSGAYEQYF.

This clonotype was counted a few times. This rearrangement joins TRBV18 to TRBJ2-5; D is possibly TRBD2 (5 bases). V shed 3 bases and J shed 5 bases, with 19 bases lying between them. This CDR3 contains 16 residues. Germline CDR1 and CDR2: KGHSH and LQKENI. CDR3 loop: CASSPEEVMSRETQYF. CDR3 in DNA: TGTGCCAGCTCACCGGAGGAGGTAATGTCGAGGGAGACCCAGTACTTC.

This clonotype has a handful of counts. V usage is TRBV12-3 or TRBV12-4 and J usage is TRBJ2-1, with TRBD2 identical over 15 bases. J lost 7 bases, V lost 7 bases, and 5 bases had no gene match. This CDR3 region has 15 residues. CDR3 loop: CASTPGLAGGNEQFF. The CDR3 DNA sequence: TGTGCCAGCACCCCGGGACTAGCGGGAGGTAATGAGCAGTTCTTC.

At least ten counts were recorded for this clonotype. This chain joins TRBV6-2 or TRBV6-3 and TRBJ2-1; TRBD2 matches 11 bases. The CDR3 has 15 residues. After removal of 4 bases from V and 7 bases from J, the junction contained 6 bases not matched to a gene. CDR1 and CDR2 from the germline V gene are MNHEY and SVGEGT. DNA for the CDR3: TGTGCCAGCAGTTTACTAGCGGGAGTACTGAATGAGCAGTTCTTC. Translated: CASSLLAGVLNEQFF.